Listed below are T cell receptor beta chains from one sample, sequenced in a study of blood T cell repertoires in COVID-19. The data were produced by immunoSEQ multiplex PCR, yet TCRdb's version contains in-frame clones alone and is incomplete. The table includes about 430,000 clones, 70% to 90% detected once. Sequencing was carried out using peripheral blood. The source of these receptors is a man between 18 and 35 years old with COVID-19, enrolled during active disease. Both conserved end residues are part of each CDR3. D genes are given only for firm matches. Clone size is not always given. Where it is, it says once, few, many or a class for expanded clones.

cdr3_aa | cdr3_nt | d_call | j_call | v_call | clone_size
CSVGAGGYTEAFF | TGCAGCGTTGGGGCAGGGGGCTACACTGAAGCTTTCTTT | TRBD1 | TRBJ1-1 | TRBV29-1 | NA
CASSYSMGGADYGYTF | TGTGCCAGCAGTTACTCTATGGGTGGGGCCGACTATGGCTACACCTTC | NA | TRBJ1-2 | TRBV6-5 | NA
CASSQGRQGEAFF | TGTGCCAGCAGCCAAGGCAGACAGGGTGAAGCTTTCTTT | TRBD1 | TRBJ1-1 | TRBV4-2 | NA
CASSRPSGDLYNEQFF | TGCGCCAGCAGCCGACCATCAGGGGACCTTTACAATGAGCAGTTCTTC | NA | TRBJ2-1 | TRBV4-1 | NA
CASSEDRGGQATQYF | TGTGCCAGCAGTGAAGATCGGGGGGGGCAGGCTACGCAGTATTTT | TRBD2 | TRBJ2-3 | TRBV6-4 | NA
CASSEFLGQAMNTEAFF | TGTGCCAGCAGTGAATTCCTTGGACAGGCCATGAACACTGAAGCTTTCTTT | TRBD1 | TRBJ1-1 | TRBV2 | NA
CATSDEMGAEAFF | TGTGCCACCAGTGACGAAATGGGCGCTGAAGCTTTCTTT | NA | TRBJ1-1 | TRBV24-1 | NA
CASASGVPSYEQYF | TGCGCCAGCGCCAGCGGGGTCCCCTCCTACGAGCAGTACTTC | TRBD2 | TRBJ2-7 | TRBV9 | NA
CAWIYGHEQYF | TGTGCCTGGATATATGGGCACGAGCAGTACTTC | NA | TRBJ2-7 | TRBV30 | NA
CASSQGFRGNTEAFF | TGTGCCAGCAGCCAAGGTTTCAGGGGCAACACTGAAGCTTTCTTT | NA | TRBJ1-1 | TRBV3-1/TRBV3-2 | NA
CASRRTQGPNTEAFF | TGTGCCAGCAGGAGGACACAGGGCCCGAACACTGAAGCTTTCTTT | NA | TRBJ1-1 | TRBV7-9 | NA
CASSDRGAGAQYF | TGTGCTAGCAGTGACAGGGGGGCAGGGGCCCAGTACTTC | TRBD1 | TRBJ2-5 | TRBV7-7 | NA
CASSIGTGGLNQPQHF | TGTGCCAGCTCAATCGGCACGGGAGGGCTTAATCAGCCCCAGCATTTT | NA | TRBJ1-5 | TRBV18 | few
CASSVGDGRADTGELFF | TGTGCCAGCAGCGTAGGCGATGGGAGGGCCGACACCGGGGAGCTGTTTTTT | TRBD2 | TRBJ2-2 | TRBV9 | NA
CSARVRTLTDTQYF | TGCAGTGCTCGTGTCAGGACTCTCACAGATACGCAGTATTTT | NA | TRBJ2-3 | TRBV20-1 | NA
CASSLGSVSSYEQYF | TGTGCCAGCAGCTTGGGGTCGGTGAGCTCCTACGAGCAGTACTTC | NA | TRBJ2-7 | TRBV5-5 | NA
CAISAGLAGSANTGELFF | TGTGCCATCAGCGCGGGACTAGCGGGGTCAGCGAACACCGGGGAGCTGTTTTTT | TRBD2 | TRBJ2-2 | TRBV10-3 | once
CASSLGGSGVQETQYF | TGTGCCAGCAGCTTGGGGGGCAGCGGGGTCCAAGAGACCCAGTACTTC | TRBD2 | TRBJ2-5 | TRBV5-4 | NA
CASSSGQHF | TGTGCCAGCAGTTCGGGCCAGCATTTT | NA | TRBJ1-5 | TRBV27 | NA
CASSRGGYSNQPQHF | TGTGCCAGTAGTCGAGGGGGATATAGCAATCAGCCCCAGCATTTT | NA | TRBJ1-5 | TRBV19 | NA
CASTRTGDGYTF | TGTGCCAGCACCCGGACAGGGGACGGCTACACCTTC | TRBD1 | TRBJ1-2 | TRBV12-3/TRBV12-4 | once
CASSLMGTGQETQYF | TGTGCCAGCAGCTTAATGGGGACTGGACAAGAGACCCAGTACTTC | NA | TRBJ2-5 | TRBV7-3 | NA
CASSKKIGDRGPGNTIYF | TGTGCCAGCAGCAAAAAAATCGGGGACAGGGGGCCTGGAAACACCATATATTTT | NA | TRBJ1-3 | TRBV21-1 | NA
CASSFRASGRGNEQFF | TGTGCCAGCAGCTTCAGGGCTAGCGGGAGGGGGAATGAGCAGTTCTTC | TRBD2 | TRBJ2-1 | TRBV13 | NA
CASSQEASGRASTDTQYF | TGCGCCAGCAGCCAAGAGGCTAGCGGGAGGGCTAGCACAGATACGCAGTATTTT | TRBD2 | TRBJ2-3 | TRBV4-1 | once
CASSKSFYEQYF | TGTGCCAGCAGCAAATCTTTCTACGAGCAGTACTTC | NA | TRBJ2-7 | TRBV21-1 | NA
CASSPYDSGYVEKLFF | TGTGCCAGCAGCCCTTACGACAGCGGGTACGTTGAAAAACTGTTTTTT | NA | TRBJ1-4 | TRBV9 | NA
CASSSTRGTANQPQHF | TGTGCCAGTAGTAGTACTAGAGGAACCGCCAATCAGCCCCAGCATTTT | NA | TRBJ1-5 | TRBV19 | NA
CASSYSIAGGEKLFF | TGTGCCAGCAGTTACTCGATTGCGGGGGGTGAAAAACTGTTTTTT | NA | TRBJ1-4 | TRBV6-5 | NA
CASSFPGSDIQYF | TGTGCCAGCAGTTTTCCCGGGAGTGACATTCAGTACTTC | NA | TRBJ2-4 | TRBV12-3/TRBV12-4 | NA
CASSRDRRGGYTF | TGTGCCAGCAGCCGGGACAGGAGAGGCGGCTACACCTTC | TRBD1 | TRBJ1-2 | TRBV5-6 | NA
CASSEFKTDTQYF | TGTGCCAGCAGTGAATTCAAAACAGATACGCAGTATTTT | NA | TRBJ2-3 | TRBV6-1 | NA
CASSQDQNSGANVLTF | TGCGCCAGCAGCCAAGATCAGAACTCTGGGGCCAACGTCCTGACTTTC | NA | TRBJ2-6 | TRBV4-1 | NA
CASSQRGTSGATGELFF | TGTGCCAGCAGCCAAAGAGGGACTAGCGGGGCGACCGGGGAGCTGTTTTTT | TRBD2 | TRBJ2-2 | TRBV3-1/TRBV3-2 | NA
CASSLALAGALEQFF | TGTGCCAGCAGCTTAGCGTTAGCGGGAGCACTTGAGCAGTTCTTC | TRBD2 | TRBJ2-1 | TRBV7-9 | NA